A selection of T cell receptor beta chains follows, all from one sample in a study of blood T cell repertoires in COVID-19. TCRdb's table, derived via immunoSEQ multiplex PCR, lists solely in-frame clones and lacks some. The repertoire holds about 140,000 clones, about 87% seen once, with under 12% in the top ten. Sequencing was carried out using peripheral blood. These TCRs come from a man between 60 and 75 years old with active or convalescent COVID-19. The CDR3 runs from the conserved cysteine through the conserved F or W. The D gene is left open where the match is weak. Size is omitted from some rows. Given values are once, few, many or a class for expanded clones.

V,J,D,size,CDR3,DNA
TRBV4-2,TRBJ2-1,TRBD2,NA,CASSWRRESSGSGEQFF,TGTGCCAGCAGCTGGCGGAGAGAGTCTAGCGGGTCAGGTGAGCAGTTCTTC
TRBV7-2,TRBJ2-7,NA,NA,CASSPDYEQYF,TGTGCCAGCAGCCCAGACTACGAGCAGTACTTC
TRBV12-3/TRBV12-4,TRBJ2-5,NA,NA,CASRWTARETQYF,TGTGCCAGCAGGTGGACAGCCCGAGAGACCCAGTACTTC
TRBV11-3,TRBJ2-7,NA,NA,CASSLGGTVHEQYF,TGTGCCAGCAGCTTAGGCGGGACAGTCCACGAGCAGTACTTC
TRBV5-5,TRBJ1-2,NA,NA,CASSLGGFFGYTF,TGTGCCAGCAGCTTGGGCGGGTTTTTCGGCTACACCTTC
TRBV4-3,TRBJ2-3,NA,NA,CASSQSSSVATAQYF,TGCGCCAGCAGCCAAAGCTCCAGCGTTGCCACGGCGCAGTATTTT
TRBV6-5,TRBJ2-1,TRBD2,NA,CASLAGWSYNEQFF,TGTGCCAGCTTAGCGGGGTGGTCCTACAATGAGCAGTTCTTC
TRBV19,TRBJ1-1,TRBD1,NA,CASNRGPGTEAFF,TGTGCCAGCAACAGGGGGCCGGGCACTGAAGCTTTCTTT
TRBV6-5,TRBJ1-1,TRBD1,NA,CASNLGGAGNTEAFF,TGTGCCAGCAATTTAGGGGGCGCCGGTAACACTGAAGCTTTCTTT
TRBV18,TRBJ2-7,NA,NA,CASSPNGASSYEQYF,TGTGCCAGCTCACCAAATGGGGCCTCCTCCTACGAGCAGTACTTC
TRBV28,TRBJ1-1,NA,once,CASSLTGMNTEAFF,TGTGCCAGCAGTTTAACAGGTATGAACACTGAAGCTTTCTTT
TRBV6-5,TRBJ2-5,NA,NA,CASKTRVQETQYF,TGTGCCAGCAAGACGAGGGTCCAAGAGACCCAGTACTTC
TRBV5-1,TRBJ1-3,TRBD1,NA,CASQETGGSGNTIYF,TGCGCCAGCCAGGAGACAGGGGGCTCTGGAAACACCATATATTTT
TRBV11-2,TRBJ1-4,TRBD1,once,CASSRDRGGYEKLFF,TGTGCCAGCAGCCGGGACAGGGGAGGTTATGAAAAACTGTTTTTT
TRBV3-1/TRBV3-2,TRBJ2-7,NA,NA,CASSPPAGSTYEQYF,TGTGCCAGCAGCCCCCCCGCCGGGTCCACCTACGAGCAGTACTTC
TRBV6-5,TRBJ2-7,TRBD1,NA,CASSHRGRGPYEQYF,TGTGCCAGCAGCCACCGGGGCAGGGGGCCCTACGAGCAGTACTTC
TRBV4-1,TRBJ2-5,NA,NA,CASSVRETQYF,TGCGCCAGCTCCGTACGGGAGACCCAGTACTTC
TRBV11-2,TRBJ1-5,NA,NA,CASSLWGGQSNQPQHF,TGTGCCAGCAGCTTATGGGGGGGTCAGAGCAATCAGCCCCAGCATTTT
TRBV5-1,TRBJ2-7,TRBD2,few,CASSPLAGAGGSSYEQYF,TGCGCCAGCAGCCCGCTAGCGGGAGCTGGTGGGAGCTCCTACGAGCAGTACTTC
TRBV28,TRBJ1-1,NA,NA,CASSFRNTEAFF,TGTGCCAGCAGTTTTAGGAACACTGAAGCTTTCTTT
TRBV11-2,TRBJ2-1,TRBD1,NA,CASSLGGQGVNWYNEQFF,TGTGCCAGCAGCTTGGGAGGACAGGGGGTTAACTGGTACAATGAGCAGTTCTTC
TRBV5-6,TRBJ1-6,TRBD1,once,CASSADRGYNSPLHF,TGTGCCAGCAGCGCGGACAGGGGATATAATTCACCCCTCCACTTT
TRBV18,TRBJ2-7,TRBD1,NA,CASSPLQGSNEQYF,TGTGCCAGCTCACCACTACAGGGGTCTAACGAGCAGTACTTC
TRBV9,TRBJ2-7,TRBD1,NA,CASSPRDSLLGEQYF,TGTGCCAGCAGCCCCAGGGACAGTCTTCTTGGGGAGCAGTACTTC
TRBV28,TRBJ2-1,NA,NA,CASSSPSPSSYNEQFF,TGTGCCAGCAGTTCACCATCGCCGAGCTCCTACAATGAGCAGTTCTTC
TRBV5-1,TRBJ1-1,TRBD1,NA,CASSGEVTGGGMNTEAFF,TGCGCCAGCAGCGGGGAGGTTACAGGGGGCGGGATGAACACTGAAGCTTTCTTT
TRBV7-9,TRBJ2-2,TRBD2,NA,CASSFGLANTGELFF,TGTGCCAGCAGCTTCGGACTAGCGAACACCGGGGAGCTGTTTTTT
TRBV5-1,TRBJ1-4,TRBD1,NA,CASSLEGGQGATKLFF,TGCGCCAGCAGCTTGGAAGGAGGGCAGGGGGCAACAAAACTGTTTTTT
TRBV7-2,TRBJ1-1,NA,NA,CASSLASRSEAFF,TGTGCCAGCAGCTTAGCGTCTAGATCTGAAGCTTTCTTT
TRBV4-3,TRBJ2-2,TRBD2,NA,CASSQEAGGRAGELFF,TGCGCCAGCAGCCAAGAGGCGGGAGGTAGGGCCGGGGAGCTGTTTTTT